This T cell receptor (beta chain) originates from a study of shared clonotypes between healthy human individuals. Study results and limitations: Roughly 4.7% was the fraction of naive CD4 clonotypes found shared across four donors. In contrast to clonotypes shared by all four donors, non-shared clonotypes had lower generation probabilities.

As defined, naive CD8 cells were CD45RO-negative and positively selected for CCR7, with terminally differentiated effector memory CD45RA+ cells excluded. Deep was the level used in running the assay. Assay: immunoSEQ multiplex PCR; the TCRdb copy retains only in-frame clones and omits some. The data show about 580,000 clones, 98% seen once. As concerns this clone: Antigen unknown. The identical CDR3 is also encoded by other nucleotide sequences in the sample.

This CDR3 has 14 amino acids. Unmatched junction bases numbered 8, after V lost 5 bases and J lost 6 bases. Germline V CDR1 and CDR2: SGHRS, YFSETQ. The rearrangement links TRBV5-1 to TRBJ2-3; 8 nucleotides agree with TRBD2. This sequence originates from a man younger than 45 in good health. The sequenced material came from naive CD8+ T cells sorted from blood. CDR3 DNA sequence: TGCGCCAGCAGTTGGGCGGGGGGTACGGATACGCAGTATTTT. This gives the protein CASSWAGGTDTQYF.